The rows below give T cell receptor beta chains drawn from one sample of a study of blood T cell repertoires in COVID-19. Assay used: immunoSEQ multiplex PCR; TCRdb lists only in-frame clones, some missing. The sample has about 160,000 clones; around 85% are singletons. The sequenced material came from peripheral blood. The receptors stem from a human donor with acute or convalescent COVID-19. The donor label of this sample is uncertain. Both conserved end residues are part of each CDR3. D genes are given only for firm matches. For some rows the clone size is stated as once, few or many, or as a class when expanded; others skip it.

>TRBD2|TRBJ2-7|TRBV6-5|.
CASSYTSGGEQYF
TGTGCCAGCAGTTACACTAGCGGAGGCGAGCAGTACTTC
>TRBD1|TRBJ2-1|TRBV5-4|.
CASSLGVGQGTDEQFF
TGTGCCAGCAGCTTGGGGGTGGGACAGGGGACCGATGAGCAGTTCTTC
>TRBD2|TRBJ2-7|TRBV10-3|few
CAISSPSGGSSYEQYF
TGTGCCATCAGCTCTCCAAGCGGGGGGAGCTCCTACGAGCAGTACTTC
>TRBD1|TRBJ2-2|TRBV3-1/TRBV3-2|.
CASSQKGTGLATGELFF
TGTGCCAGCAGCCAAAAAGGGACAGGGTTGGCTACCGGTGAGCTGTTTTTT
>.|TRBJ1-5|TRBV27|.
CASSFGQGTQPQHF
TGTGCCAGCAGTTTCGGCCAGGGGACTCAGCCCCAGCATTTT
>.|TRBJ2-2|TRBV18|.
CASSRQGGGNTGELFF
TGTGCCAGCTCACGTCAGGGAGGAGGGAACACCGGGGAGCTGTTTTTT
>.|TRBJ1-3|TRBV9|.
CASSVPGGNTIYF
TGTGCCAGCAGCGTCCCAGGAGGAAACACCATATATTTT
>TRBD1|TRBJ1-1|TRBV29-1|.
CSVEFGQGGGANAAFF
TGCAGCGTTGAATTCGGACAGGGCGGGGGCGCGAATGCAGCTTTCTTT
>.|TRBJ2-2|TRBV11-2|once
CASSLAFTGTGELFF
TGTGCCAGCAGCTTAGCCTTCACAGGGACCGGGGAGCTGTTTTTT
>.|TRBJ1-2|TRBV5-1|.
CASSSTESFYGYTF
TGCGCCAGCAGTTCAACGGAGTCCTTCTATGGCTACACCTTC
>TRBD1|TRBJ1-5|TRBV9|.
CASSVGQGAREPQHF
TGTGCCAGCAGCGTAGGACAGGGGGCGCGAGAGCCCCAGCATTTT
>.|TRBJ2-2|TRBV6-5|.
CASSLTVITGELFF
TGTGCCAGCAGCCTGACAGTGATCACCGGGGAGCTGTTTTTT